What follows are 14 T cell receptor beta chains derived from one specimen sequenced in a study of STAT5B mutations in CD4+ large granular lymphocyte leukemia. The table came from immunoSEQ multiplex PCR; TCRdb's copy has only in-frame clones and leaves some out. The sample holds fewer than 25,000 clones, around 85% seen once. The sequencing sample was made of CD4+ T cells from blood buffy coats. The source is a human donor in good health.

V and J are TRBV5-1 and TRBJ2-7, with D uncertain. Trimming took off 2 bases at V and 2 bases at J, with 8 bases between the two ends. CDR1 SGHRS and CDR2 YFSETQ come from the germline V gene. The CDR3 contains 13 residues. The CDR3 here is CASSFADPYEQYF. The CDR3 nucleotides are TGCGCCAGCAGCTTTGCGGACCCCTACGAGCAGTACTTC.

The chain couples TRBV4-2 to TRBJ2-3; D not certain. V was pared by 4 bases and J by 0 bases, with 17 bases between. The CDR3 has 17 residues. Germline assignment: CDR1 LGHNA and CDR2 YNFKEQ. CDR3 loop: CASSLSSRSTSTDTQYF. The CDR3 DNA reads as TGTGCCAGCAGCCTTTCGTCAAGATCGACTAGCACAGATACGCAGTATTTT.

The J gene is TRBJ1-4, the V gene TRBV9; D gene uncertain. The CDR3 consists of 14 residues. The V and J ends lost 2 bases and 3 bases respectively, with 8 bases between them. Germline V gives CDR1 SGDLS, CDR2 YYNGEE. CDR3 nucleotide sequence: TGTGCCAGCAGCGTGGGCTTTTCTAATGAAAAACTGTTTTTT. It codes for CASSVGFSNEKLFF.

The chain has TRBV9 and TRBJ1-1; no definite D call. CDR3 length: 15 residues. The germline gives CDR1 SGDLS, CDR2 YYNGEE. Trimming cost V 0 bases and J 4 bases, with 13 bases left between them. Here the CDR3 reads CASSVEWEVGTEAFF. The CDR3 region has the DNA TGTGCCAGCAGCGTAGAGTGGGAGGTGGGCACTGAAGCTTTCTTT.

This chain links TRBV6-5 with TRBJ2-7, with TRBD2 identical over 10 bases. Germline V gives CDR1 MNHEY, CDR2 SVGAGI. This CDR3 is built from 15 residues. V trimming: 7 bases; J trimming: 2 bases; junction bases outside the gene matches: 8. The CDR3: CASKTSGSSPYEQYF. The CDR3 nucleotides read TGTGCCAGCAAGACTAGCGGGTCCTCACCCTACGAGCAGTACTTC.

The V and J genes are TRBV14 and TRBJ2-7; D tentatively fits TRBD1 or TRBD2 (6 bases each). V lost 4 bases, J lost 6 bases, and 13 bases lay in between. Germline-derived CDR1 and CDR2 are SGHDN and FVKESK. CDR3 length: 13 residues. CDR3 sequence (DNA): TGTGCCAGCAGCCCAGGGGTCGGGGGCGAGCAGTACTTC. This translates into CASSPGVGGEQYF.

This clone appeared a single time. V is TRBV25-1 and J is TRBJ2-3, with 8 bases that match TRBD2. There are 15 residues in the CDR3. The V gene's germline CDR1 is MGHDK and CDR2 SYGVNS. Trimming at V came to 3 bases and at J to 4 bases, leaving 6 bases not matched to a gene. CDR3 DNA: TGTGCCAGCAGTGATGGAGCCGGGGGGGCAGATACGCAGTATTTT. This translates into CASSDGAGGADTQYF. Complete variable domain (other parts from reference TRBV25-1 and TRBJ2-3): EADIYQTPRYLVIGTGKKITLECSQTMGHDKMYWYQQDPGMELHLIHYSYGVNSTEKGDLSSESTVSRIRTEHFPLTLESARPSHTSQYLCASSDGAGGADTQYFGPGTRLTVL.

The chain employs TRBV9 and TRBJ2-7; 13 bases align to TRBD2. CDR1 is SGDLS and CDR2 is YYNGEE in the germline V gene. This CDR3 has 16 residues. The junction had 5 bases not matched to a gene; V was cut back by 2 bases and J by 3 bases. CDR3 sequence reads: CASSVGGTSGIYEQYF. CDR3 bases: TGTGCCAGCAGCGTGGGGGGGACTAGCGGGATCTACGAGCAGTACTTC.

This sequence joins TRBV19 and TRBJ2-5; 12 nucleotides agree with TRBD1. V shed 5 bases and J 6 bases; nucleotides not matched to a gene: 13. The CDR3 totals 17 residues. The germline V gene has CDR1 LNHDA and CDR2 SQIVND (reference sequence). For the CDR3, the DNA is TGTGCCAGTAGTGCCCGGGGACAGGGGGCTCCAGGTCAGACCCAGTACTTC. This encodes CASSARGQGAPGQTQYF. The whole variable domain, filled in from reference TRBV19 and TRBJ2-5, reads DGGITQSPKYLFRKEGQNVTLSCEQNLNHDAMYWYRQDPGQGLRLIYYSQIVNDFQKGDIAEGYSVSREKKESFPLTVTSAQKNPTAFYLCASSARGQGAPGQTQYFGPGTRLLVL.

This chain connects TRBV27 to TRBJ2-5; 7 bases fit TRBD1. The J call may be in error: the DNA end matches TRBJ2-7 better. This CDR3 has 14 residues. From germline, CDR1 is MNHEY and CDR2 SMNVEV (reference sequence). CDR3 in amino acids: CASSPGTVPYEQYF. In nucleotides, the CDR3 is TGTGCCAGCAGCCCAGGGACAGTTCCCTACGAGCAGTACTTC.

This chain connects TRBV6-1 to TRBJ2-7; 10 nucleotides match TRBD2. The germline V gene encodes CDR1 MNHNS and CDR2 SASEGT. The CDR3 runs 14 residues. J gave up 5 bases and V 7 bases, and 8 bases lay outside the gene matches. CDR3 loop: CASIPLAGAHEQYF. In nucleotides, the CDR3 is TGTGCCAGCATTCCTCTAGCGGGGGCCCACGAGCAGTACTTC.

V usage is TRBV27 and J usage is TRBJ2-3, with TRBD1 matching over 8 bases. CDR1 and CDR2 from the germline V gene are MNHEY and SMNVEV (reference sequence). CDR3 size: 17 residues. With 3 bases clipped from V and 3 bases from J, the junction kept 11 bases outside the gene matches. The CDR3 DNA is TGTGCCAGCAGTTTGGGACTGGGCAGGGGGCCGACAGATACGCAGTATTTT. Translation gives CASSLGLGRGPTDTQYF.

The CDR3 spells CASSLGPVNTEAFF. CDR3 nucleotides: TGTGCCAGCAGCCTGGGACCGGTGAACACTGAAGCTTTCTTT. The V call is TRBV9, the J call TRBJ1-1, with D possibly matching TRBD1 (5 bases). CDR1 is SGDLS and CDR2 is YYNGEE in the germline V gene. Trimming took 4 bases from V and 0 from J, leaving 10 bases between them. This CDR3 has 14 residues.

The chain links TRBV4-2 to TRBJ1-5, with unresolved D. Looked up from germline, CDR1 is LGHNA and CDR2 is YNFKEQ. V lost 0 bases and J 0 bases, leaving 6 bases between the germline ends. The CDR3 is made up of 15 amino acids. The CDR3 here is CASSQDWGSNQPQHF. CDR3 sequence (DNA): TGTGCCAGCAGCCAAGATTGGGGTAGCAATCAGCCCCAGCATTTT.